This T cell receptor beta chain was captured by sequencing in a study of glioma-infiltrating T cells. Findings and limits, study-wide: Non-neoplastic patients had below-expected tissue-blood divergence, while all gliomas exceeded expectation. CDR3 overlap between tissue and blood was very small.

J gave up 6 bases and V 4 bases, and 7 bases lay outside the gene matches. This CDR3 contains 14 residues. Germline V gene lookup returns CDR1 SGHNT and CDR2 YYREEE (reference sequence). Amplification of TCR alpha and beta CDR3 regions from RNA used iRepertoire nested multiplex PCR. Tissue mRNA or PBMC total RNA, roughly 85-450 ng, went into one-step reverse transcription and amplification. MiXCR was run by TCRdb on the multiplex PCR reads, yielding one entry per CDR3 protein. The sample comprises fewer than 90,000 distinct CDR3 sequences, 20% to 25% of which are singletons, and more than 6.5% rests with the top ten. A note on this clonotype: Its target is not known.

The V call is TRBV5-4, the J call TRBJ2-7; TRBD2 aligns across 10 bases. The specimen sequenced was glioma tissue, nonneoplastic brain tissue, or PBMCs (not recorded which). The clonotype comes from a human donor with low-grade glioma or glioblastoma, undergoing nonglioma brain surgery, or in good health (not recorded which). The CDR3 is CASSRTSGLSEQYF. CDR3 nucleotide sequence: TGTGCCAGCAGCCGGACTAGCGGACTAAGCGAGCAGTACTTC.